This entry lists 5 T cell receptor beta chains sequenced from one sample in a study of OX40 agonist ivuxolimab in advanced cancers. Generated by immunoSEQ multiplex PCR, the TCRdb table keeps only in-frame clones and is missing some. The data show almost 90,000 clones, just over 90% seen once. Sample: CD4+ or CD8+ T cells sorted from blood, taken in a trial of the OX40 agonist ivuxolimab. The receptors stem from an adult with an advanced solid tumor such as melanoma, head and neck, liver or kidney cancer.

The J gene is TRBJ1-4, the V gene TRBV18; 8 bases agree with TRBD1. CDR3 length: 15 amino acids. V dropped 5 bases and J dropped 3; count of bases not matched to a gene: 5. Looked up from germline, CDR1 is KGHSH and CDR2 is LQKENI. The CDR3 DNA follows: TGTGCCAGCTCATCGGACAGGGTGCCTAATGAAAAACTGTTTTTT. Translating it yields CASSSDRVPNEKLFF. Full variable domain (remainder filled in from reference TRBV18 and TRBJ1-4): NAGVMQNPRHLVRRRGQEARLRCSPMKGHSHVYWYRQLPEEGLKFMVYLQKENIIDESGMPKERFSAEFPKEGPSILRIQQVVRGDSAAYFCASSSDRVPNEKLFFGSGTQLSVL.

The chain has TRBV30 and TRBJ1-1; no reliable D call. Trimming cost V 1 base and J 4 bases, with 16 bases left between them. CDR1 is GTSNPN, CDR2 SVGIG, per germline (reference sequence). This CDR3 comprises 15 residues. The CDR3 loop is CAWSAYQRLSTEAFF. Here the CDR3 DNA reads TGTGCCTGGAGTGCCTACCAGCGCCTTTCCACTGAAGCTTTCTTT.

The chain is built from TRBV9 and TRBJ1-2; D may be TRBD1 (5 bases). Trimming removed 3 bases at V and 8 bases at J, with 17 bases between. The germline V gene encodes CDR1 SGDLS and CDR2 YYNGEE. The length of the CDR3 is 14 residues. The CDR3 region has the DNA TGTGCCAGCAGCGCCCATCGGGACGGCTGGGGCTACACCTTC. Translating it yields CASSAHRDGWGYTF.

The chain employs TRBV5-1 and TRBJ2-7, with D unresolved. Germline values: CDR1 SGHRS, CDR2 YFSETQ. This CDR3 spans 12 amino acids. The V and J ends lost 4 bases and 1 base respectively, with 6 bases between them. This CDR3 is CASSVTSYEQYF. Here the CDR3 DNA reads TGCGCCAGCAGCGTGACATCCTACGAGCAGTACTTC.

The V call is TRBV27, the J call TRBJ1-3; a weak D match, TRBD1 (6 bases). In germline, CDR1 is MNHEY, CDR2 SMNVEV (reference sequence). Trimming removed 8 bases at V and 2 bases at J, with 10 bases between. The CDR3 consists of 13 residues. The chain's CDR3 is CASRGLPGNTIYF. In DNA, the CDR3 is TGTGCCAGCCGGGGGCTCCCTGGAAACACCATATATTTT.